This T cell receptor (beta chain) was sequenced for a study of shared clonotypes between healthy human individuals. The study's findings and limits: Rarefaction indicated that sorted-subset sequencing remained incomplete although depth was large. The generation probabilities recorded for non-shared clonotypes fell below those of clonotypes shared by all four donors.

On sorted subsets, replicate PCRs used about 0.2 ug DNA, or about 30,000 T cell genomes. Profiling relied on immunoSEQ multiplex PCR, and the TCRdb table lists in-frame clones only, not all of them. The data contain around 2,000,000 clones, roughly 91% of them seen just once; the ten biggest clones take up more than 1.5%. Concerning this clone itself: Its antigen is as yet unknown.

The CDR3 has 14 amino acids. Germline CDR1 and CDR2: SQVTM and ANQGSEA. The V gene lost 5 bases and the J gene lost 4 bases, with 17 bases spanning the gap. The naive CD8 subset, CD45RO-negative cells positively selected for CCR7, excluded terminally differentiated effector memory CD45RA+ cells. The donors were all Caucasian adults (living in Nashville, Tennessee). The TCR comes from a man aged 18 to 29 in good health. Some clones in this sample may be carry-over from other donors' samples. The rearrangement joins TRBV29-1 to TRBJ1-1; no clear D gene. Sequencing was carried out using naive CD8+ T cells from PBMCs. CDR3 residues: CSVSAESWGTEAFF. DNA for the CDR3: TGCAGCGTTTCGGCAGAATCGTGGGGCACTGAAGCTTTCTTT.